A single sample is the source of the 16 T cell receptor beta chains below, sequenced in a study of identical twins. Via MiXCR, TCRdb re-called the 5' RACE reads, giving one row per CDR3 protein. The sample carries 1,800,000 or so distinct CDR3 sequences, about 31% recorded once. Sequences were obtained from cord blood. These receptors were taken from a newborn girl in good health.

Comments on this clonotype: Relative to the germline gene, one junction end is altered; a read error may explain this. The CDR3, as DNA: TGCAGCGTTGAGGGTCTAGCGGGAGTCTCCTGCAATGAGCAGTTCTTC. Translated, it gives CSVEGLAGVSCNEQFF. The chain employs TRBV29-1 and TRBJ2-1; TRBD2 aligns across 10 bases. Germline assignment: CDR1 SQVTM and CDR2 ANQGSEA. The CDR3 has 16 amino acids.

The chain links TRBV11-2 to TRBJ1-5; D not resolved. CDR3 size: 15 residues. The V and J ends lost 0 bases and 1 base respectively, with 7 bases between them. The germline CDR1 and CDR2 sequences are SGHAT and FQNNGV. The CDR3 DNA sequence: TGTGCCAGCAGCTTAGATTTAGTCAGCAATCAGCCCCAGCATTTT. Translating gives CASSLDLVSNQPQHF.

This clonotype was observed a few times. This chain uses TRBV5-5 with TRBJ1-2, with 8 nucleotides matching TRBD1. The germline gives CDR1 SGHKS, CDR2 YYEKEE (reference sequence). The ends lost 4 bases at V and 2 bases at J; junction bases unmatched: 7. The CDR3 contains 15 residues. The CDR3 nucleotides are TGTGCCAGCAGCACCGGACAGGGCAGGAACTATGGCTACACCTTC. This gives the protein CASSTGQGRNYGYTF.

This clonotype was observed at least ten times. CDR3 coding DNA: TGCAGCGCGAGGACAGGAAACTATGGCTACACCTTC. Its protein product is CSARTGNYGYTF. This chain uses TRBV20-1 with TRBJ1-2, with 7 bases matching TRBD1. Germline CDR1 DFQATT, CDR2 SNEGSKA (reference sequence). The CDR3 is 12 amino acids.

Turning to this clonotype: A read error may be the cause here, since a much bigger clone is one base away. The chain joins TRBV5-5 to TRBJ2-1; 8 bases map to TRBD2. The closer fit of TRBJ2-7 to the DNA end suggests the J call may be wrong. The CDR3 runs to 16 residues. Germline values: CDR1 SGHKS, CDR2 YYEKEE (reference sequence). CDR3 sequence (DNA): TGTGCCAGCAGCTTGACGGGAGGGAGCTCCTACAATGAGCAGTACTTC. Amino acid sequence: CASSLTGGSSYNEQYF.

A remark on this clonotype: This CDR3 fails to terminate in the conserved phenylalanine or tryptophan, so it likely reflects a read error. The V and J genes are TRBV12-3 or TRBV12-4 and TRBJ1-5; TRBD1 aligns across 7 bases. V shed 5 bases, J shed 0 bases, and the junction held 7 bases outside the gene matches. The CDR3 has 16 amino acids. Written as DNA, the CDR3 is TGTGCCAGCAGTAGGGACAGCCTATATAGCAATCAGCCCCAGCATTAT. It translates to CASSRDSLYSNQPQHY.

The chain carries TRBV12-3 or TRBV12-4 and TRBJ1-1; D possibly corresponds to TRBD1 (6 bases). V was cut by 1 base and J by 0 bases, with 12 bases left in between. The CDR3 runs 16 residues. Here the CDR3 reads CASSLGVRGMNTEAFF. The CDR3 DNA reads as TGTGCCAGCAGTTTAGGCGTCAGGGGTATGAACACTGAAGCTTTCTTT.

This clonotype was recorded once. A much larger clone sits a single nucleotide away, making a read error possible. The chain employs TRBV27 and TRBJ2-7, with a weak D call TRBD1 (6 bases). Germline V gene data show CDR1 as MNHEY and CDR2 as SMNVEV (reference sequence). CDR3 size: 14 residues. CDR3 amino acids: CAGSLSARGYEQYF. CDR3 coding DNA: TGTGCCGGCAGTTTATCGGCCAGGGGCTACGAGCAGTACTTC.

This chain joins TRBV10-3 and TRBJ2-7; tentatively, D is TRBD1 (5 bases). Trimming removed 5 bases from V and 2 bases from J, with 13 bases in between. From germline, CDR1 is ENHRY and CDR2 SYGVKD. The CDR3 sequence is 14 residues long. The CDR3 loop is CAISPRGFPYEQYF. The CDR3 DNA is TGTGCCATCAGTCCTAGGGGCTTCCCCTACGAGCAGTACTTC.

This sequence joins TRBV28 and TRBJ1-5; possibly TRBD1 for D (6 bases). The CDR3 has 14 residues. Germline values: CDR1 MDHEN, CDR2 SYDVKM. The V end lost 5 bases, the J end lost 3 bases, and 11 bases lay between the germline ends. For the CDR3, the DNA is TGTGCCAGCAGTGGCCGGGACAACAATCAGCCCCAGCATTTT. Protein sequence: CASSGRDNNQPQHF.

This clonotype was seen more than once but under ten times. The J gene is TRBJ1-2, the V gene TRBV7-8; D not resolved. The ends were cut back, 5 bases at V and 8 bases at J, with 18 bases in the middle. CDR3 length: 14 amino acids. The germline V gene has CDR1 SGHVS and CDR2 FQNEAQ. CDR3 amino acids: CASSRPLGSQGYTF. The CDR3 DNA sequence: TGTGCCAGCAGCCGCCCCCTGGGATCCCAGGGCTACACCTTC.

The gene calls are TRBV27 and TRBJ2-1; 8 bases map to TRBD1. TRBJ2-7 explains the end of the DNA better; the J call may be wrong. The germline V gene encodes CDR1 MNHEY and CDR2 SMNVEV (reference sequence). The CDR3 runs to 20 residues. CDR3: CASSLTRAGGYTYSYNEQYF. As DNA, the CDR3 is TGTGCCAGCAGTTTAACCCGGGCAGGGGGCTACACTTACTCCTACAATGAGCAGTACTTC.

The chain combines TRBV4-1 with TRBJ2-3, with 8 bases fitting TRBD2. Germline V gene lookup returns CDR1 MGHRA and CDR2 YSYEKL. V lost 3 bases and J lost 3; bases outside the gene matches: 11. The CDR3 consists of 17 residues. Written as DNA, the CDR3 is TGCGCCAGCAGCCATCCTTGGCGGGGCGGGAGGACAGATACGCAGTATTTT. Translated: CASSHPWRGGRTDTQYF.

The chain links TRBV5-6 to TRBJ2-7; possibly TRBD2 for D (6 bases). The CDR3 loop spans 14 amino acids. V was cut by 4 bases and J by 2 bases, with 13 bases left in between. Germline V CDR1 and CDR2: SGHDT, YYEEEE. Here the CDR3 reads CASSRRGATYEQYF. CDR3 coding DNA: TGTGCCAGCAGCCGGCGGGGCGCAACCTACGAGCAGTACTTC.

The chain joins TRBV9 to TRBJ2-5; 11 bases match TRBD2. Near its end, the DNA agrees better with TRBJ2-7, so the J call may be wrong. Germline V gene lookup returns CDR1 SGDLS and CDR2 YYNGEE. CDR3 length equals 15 residues. The CDR3: CASSVAPSGRYEQYF. The CDR3 DNA reads TGTGCCAGCAGCGTAGCTCCTAGCGGGAGGTACGAGCAGTACTTC.

This clonotype was seen a handful of times. The chain couples TRBV29-1 to TRBJ1-1, with D unresolved. The CDR3 covers 12 residues. Germline V CDR1 and CDR2: SQVTM, ANQGSEA. V lost 5 bases, J lost 4 bases, and 11 bases lay in between. The DNA of the CDR3 is TGCAGCGTTCGGGAGTCGGTCACTGAAGCTTTCTTT. Protein: CSVRESVTEAFF.